Presented here are 25 T cell receptor beta chains from one specimen sequenced in a study of T cells after yellow fever vaccination. TCRdb processed the 5' RACE reads anew with MiXCR; each CDR3 protein has one entry. The sample contains some 390,000 distinct CDR3 sequences, about 6% of which appear only once. The starting material was PBMCs, obtained 5 days after the yellow fever booster vaccination. The receptors shown here come from a man aged 25 to 45 who received the YFV17D yellow fever vaccine.

V usage is TRBV2 and J usage is TRBJ2-1; 9 bases are a match to TRBD2. Germline lookup yields CDR1 SNHLY and CDR2 FYNNEI. Unmatched junction bases numbered 15, after V lost 8 bases and J lost 4 bases. The CDR3 consists of 17 residues. CDR3 nucleotide sequence: TGTGCCAGCTTACCCCTATTAACTAGCGGGTTTTACAATGAGCAGTTCTTC. It is translated as CASLPLLTSGFYNEQFF.

This clonotype was recorded at least ten times. This chain connects TRBV27 to TRBJ2-7, with 7 bases matching TRBD1. After removal of 4 bases from V and 6 bases from J, the junction contained 9 bases not matched to a gene. The CDR3 spans 14 residues. Germline loops: CDR1 MNHEY, CDR2 SMNVEV (reference sequence). The CDR3 reads CASSSPNRDSEQYF. The CDR3 DNA follows: TGTGCCAGCAGTTCGCCCAACCGGGACAGCGAGCAGTACTTC.

This chain uses TRBV6-5 with TRBJ2-1, with 8 nucleotides matching TRBD2. Germline V gene data show CDR1 as MNHEY and CDR2 as SVGAGI. With 1 base clipped from V and 7 bases from J, the junction kept 6 bases outside the gene matches. This CDR3 comprises 15 residues. The CDR3 here is CASSYLGSGKNEQFF. The DNA for the CDR3 is TGTGCCAGCAGTTACTTGGGTAGCGGGAAGAATGAGCAGTTCTTC.

The chain's CDR3 is CASSLQAGGTQIDTQYF. The CDR3 DNA follows: TGTGCCAGCAGCTTACAAGCGGGAGGCACCCAAATAGATACGCAGTATTTT. The chain recombines TRBV7-9 with TRBJ2-3; TRBD2 aligns across 9 bases. Trimming at V came to 2 bases and at J to 5 bases, leaving 11 bases not matched to a gene. In germline, CDR1 is SEHNR, CDR2 FQNEAQ (reference sequence). The CDR3 is 17 amino acids. Using reference TRBV7-9 and TRBJ2-3 for the parts outside the CDR3, the full variable domain is DTGVSQNPRHKITKRGQNVTFRCDPISEHNRLYWYRQTLGQGPEFLTYFQNEAQLEKSRLLSDRFSAERPKGSFSTLEIQRTEQGDSAMYLCASSLQAGGTQIDTQYFGPGTRLTVL.

This clonotype was seen at least ten times. This chain joins TRBV12-3 or TRBV12-4 and TRBJ2-3, with 13 bases aligning to TRBD2. This CDR3 spans 16 amino acids. With 5 bases clipped from V and 4 bases from J, the junction kept 6 bases outside the gene matches. CDR3 coding DNA: TGTGCCAGCAGTCCCGGACTAGCGGGAGTTCCAGATACGCAGTATTTT. It is translated as CASSPGLAGVPDTQYF.

This clonotype has a single count. The CDR3 sequence is CASSVDFGRDRGYSSDTQYF. CDR3 nucleotide sequence: TGTGCCAGCAGCGTCGATTTCGGCCGGGACAGGGGGTATAGCTCAGATACGCAGTATTTT. This chain joins TRBV9 and TRBJ2-3; 11 nucleotides match TRBD1. In germline, CDR1 is SGDLS, CDR2 YYNGEE. Trimming cost V 2 bases and J 4 bases; bases outside gene matches: 18. The CDR3 covers 20 residues.

The CDR3 spells CASRPPGPNEAFF. The CDR3 nucleotides are TGTGCCAGCAGGCCCCCGGGACCAAATGAGGCTTTCTTT. V gene TRBV28 combines with J gene TRBJ1-1; D is possibly TRBD1 (5 bases). Germline V gene data show CDR1 as MDHEN and CDR2 as SYDVKM. This CDR3 has 13 residues. Trimming removed 6 bases from V and 11 bases from J, with 19 bases in between.

This clonotype has a count of ten or more. The chain couples TRBV29-1 to TRBJ2-1; 9 bases align to TRBD2. J lost 4 bases, V lost 3 bases, and 7 bases had no gene match. CDR3 length: 15 amino acids. The germline CDR1 and CDR2 sequences are SQVTM and ANQGSEA. CDR3: CSVESRLAAYNEQFF. The CDR3 DNA is TGCAGCGTTGAGTCTCGACTAGCGGCATACAATGAGCAGTTCTTC.

The chain couples TRBV5-1 to TRBJ2-3; 8 bases line up with TRBD2. Germline-derived CDR1 and CDR2 are SGHRS and YFSETQ. V shed 0 bases, J shed 3 bases, and the junction held 6 bases outside the gene matches. The CDR3 covers 16 residues. CDR3 sequence reads: CASSLEAGGLTDTQYF. Here the CDR3 DNA reads TGCGCCAGCAGCTTGGAGGCGGGAGGCCTAACAGATACGCAGTATTTT.

This clonotype was found many times. V gene TRBV6-1 combines with J gene TRBJ2-7; the match to TRBD1 covers 8 bases. From germline, CDR1 is MNHNS and CDR2 SASEGT. With V trimmed by 6 bases and J by 2 bases, 6 bases remained unmatched. CDR3 length: 14 residues. CDR3 sequence (DNA): TGTGCCAGCAGCCAAGGGACAGGAACCTACGAGCAGTACTTC. It yields the protein CASSQGTGTYEQYF.

This clonotype showed up many times. V is TRBV19 and J is TRBJ1-5; no clear D. This CDR3 has 12 amino acids. Trimming took 7 bases from V and 1 from J, leaving 5 bases between them. Per the germline V gene, CDR1 is LNHDA and CDR2 is SQIVND (reference sequence). The CDR3 protein is CASTRSNQPQHF. CDR3 coding DNA: TGTGCCAGTACGAGGAGCAATCAGCCCCAGCATTTT.

This clonotype was recorded many times. This chain uses TRBV6-1 with TRBJ2-3; the D gene is possibly TRBD2 (6 bases). The CDR3 consists of 13 residues. V gave up 5 bases and J gave up 6 bases, with 12 bases separating them. In germline, CDR1 is MNHNS, CDR2 SASEGT. CDR3 amino acids: CASSPSGGDTQYF. The DNA of the CDR3 is TGTGCCAGCAGTCCCTCTGGAGGGGATACGCAGTATTTT.

Ten or more counts support this clonotype. The chain uses TRBV7-2 and TRBJ2-3, with D perhaps matching TRBD2 (6 bases). Germline V lookup: CDR1 SGHTA, CDR2 FQGNSA. The CDR3 consists of 14 residues. With 2 bases removed from V and 3 bases from J, the gap between germline ends came to 9 bases. CDR3: CASSLMGGTDTQYF. DNA of the CDR3: TGTGCCAGCAGCTTAATGGGGGGTACAGATACGCAGTATTTT.

This clonotype has ten or more counts. The chain couples TRBV6-5 to TRBJ2-5, with D tentatively TRBD1 (6 bases). Trimming removed 6 bases from V and 4 bases from J, with 9 bases in between. Looked up from germline, CDR1 is MNHEY and CDR2 is SVGAGI. The CDR3 length is 12 residues. The CDR3 bases are TGTGCCAGCAGACAGGGTCGAGAGACCCAGTACTTC. The encoded protein is CASRQGRETQYF.

The chain links TRBV6-5 to TRBJ2-7; the D is unclear. CDR3 length equals 15 residues. V shed 4 bases and J shed 0 bases, with 13 bases lying between them. Germline values: CDR1 MNHEY, CDR2 SVGAGI. Here the CDR3 DNA reads TGTGCCAGCAGTTCACGTCCCGACCTCTCCTACGAGCAGTACTTC. Translated: CASSSRPDLSYEQYF.

The chain couples TRBV10-3 to TRBJ2-1; TRBD1 matches at 9 bases. The J segment lost 0 bases and the V segment lost 3 bases, leaving 6 bases of the junction unmatched. Looked up from germline, CDR1 is ENHRY and CDR2 is SYGVKD. This CDR3 is built from 17 residues. The CDR3 nucleotides read TGTGCCATCAGTGATCCCCCGGGACAGGGCTCCTACAATGAGCAGTTCTTC. Its protein is CAISDPPGQGSYNEQFF.

This clonotype was seen a handful of times. The chain uses TRBV15 and TRBJ2-1; D uncertain. The V and J ends lost 4 bases and 7 bases respectively, with 11 bases between them. This CDR3 has 13 amino acids. The germline CDR1 and CDR2 sequences are LNHNV and YYDKDF (reference sequence). CDR3 coding DNA: TGTGCCACCAGCACTTTGACTGGAAATGAGCAGTTCTTC. This encodes CATSTLTGNEQFF.

In this sample, this clonotype turned up many times. The rearrangement joins TRBV11-2 to TRBJ2-7; D unclear. The germline V gene has CDR1 SGHAT and CDR2 FQNNGV. The CDR3 runs to 20 residues. V was pared by 5 bases and J by 2 bases, with 31 bases between. CDR3 nucleotide sequence: TGTGCCAGCAGCCCGATGGGATTGGTGGTGGGGATACGAACTACCTACGAGCAGTACTTC. Protein: CASSPMGLVVGIRTTYEQYF.

This clonotype was observed a handful of times. This chain links TRBV20-1 with TRBJ2-2; D remains ambiguous. CDR3 size: 13 residues. Germline CDR1 reads DFQATT; CDR2 reads SNEGSKA (reference sequence). CDR3 protein: CRAHYRNTGELFF. CDR3 bases: TGCAGGGCCCACTATAGAAACACCGGGGAGCTGTTTTTT.

The chain has TRBV20-1 and TRBJ2-3, with D tentatively TRBD2 (6 bases). In germline, CDR1 is DFQATT, CDR2 SNEGSKA (reference sequence). This CDR3 comprises 15 residues. Trimming stripped 3 bases from V and 5 bases from J, with 18 bases between. The CDR3: CSASPLLGRGDTQYF. The CDR3 nucleotides are TGCAGTGCTAGCCCACTACTGGGGCGGGGAGATACGCAGTATTTT.

This clonotype has ten or more counts. J is TRBJ1-3 and V is TRBV9; possible D gene TRBD1, 6 bases. CDR3 size: 15 residues. CDR1 SGDLS and CDR2 YYNGEE come from the germline V gene. Trimming removed 4 bases at V and 0 bases at J, with 11 bases between. This CDR3 is CASSPWTASGNTIYF. The CDR3 region has the DNA TGTGCCAGCAGCCCGTGGACAGCCTCTGGAAACACCATATATTTT. The full variable domain, rest sourced from reference TRBV9 and TRBJ1-3, is DSGVTQTPKHLITATGQRVTLRCSPRSGDLSVYWYQQSLDQGLQFLIQYYNGEERAKGNILERFSAQQFPDLHSELNLSSLELGDSALYFCASSPWTASGNTIYFGEGSWLTVV.

This clonotype was observed a few times. The chain couples TRBV12-3 or TRBV12-4 to TRBJ2-1, with 11 positions matching TRBD1. This CDR3 region has 16 residues. V shed 4 bases, J shed 7 bases, and the junction held 9 bases outside the gene matches. The CDR3 DNA follows: TGTGCCAGCAGTTCTACCGGACAGGGGGCGAGAAATGAGCAGTTCTTC. Encoded protein: CASSSTGQGARNEQFF.

This clonotype has at least ten counts. J is TRBJ2-7 and V is TRBV4-3, with 7 bases that match TRBD2. The germline V gene encodes CDR1 LGHNA and CDR2 YSLEER. V shed 4 bases and J 6 bases; nucleotides not matched to a gene: 15. The CDR3 spans 16 residues. DNA for the CDR3: TGCGCCAGCAGCCTGCAGGTGGGAGGGCCAGGAGGCGAGCAGTACTTC. This encodes CASSLQVGGPGGEQYF.

This clonotype was counted ten times or more. This chain links TRBV7-9 with TRBJ2-7, with TRBD2 matching over 8 bases. V trimming: 3 bases; J trimming: 2 bases; junction bases outside the gene matches: 3. Germline CDR1 and CDR2: SEHNR and FQNEAQ (reference sequence). CDR3 size: 14 residues. The CDR3 protein is CASSFTSGPYEQYF. The CDR3 coding sequence is TGTGCCAGCAGCTTTACTAGCGGACCCTACGAGCAGTACTTC.

This clonotype has at least ten counts. The chain carries TRBV3-1 and TRBJ1-6; TRBD1 might be the D (5 bases). Per germline, CDR1 LGHDT and CDR2 YNNKEL (reference sequence). V dropped 1 base and J dropped 7 bases, with 8 bases sitting between them. CDR3 length: 14 residues. The DNA of the CDR3 is TGTGCCAGCAGCCAAGGGGCAGGGAATTCACCCCTCCACTTT. This codes for CASSQGAGNSPLHF.